The next 23 T cell receptor beta chains were all read from a single sample in a study of blood T cell repertoires in COVID-19. TCRdb's copy holds only in-frame clones and misses some; the assay was immunoSEQ multiplex PCR. The sample includes hundreds of thousands of clones, roughly nine tenths of them seen just once. Sequenced input: PBMCs or T cells enriched from blood (not recorded which). The receptors originated from a woman aged 40-49 years who had recovered from COVID-19.

This clone was picked up a small number of times. This chain connects TRBV7-9 to TRBJ2-5, with 10 bases fitting TRBD1. Per the germline V gene, CDR1 is SEHNR and CDR2 is FQNEAQ (reference sequence). There are 14 residues in the CDR3. V lost 4 bases and J lost 10; bases outside the gene matches: 9. CDR3 nucleotides: TGTGCCAGCAGCTATCCGGGACAGGGGTCTCTCCAGTACTTC. Translating it yields CASSYPGQGSLQYF.

The chain recombines TRBV4-3 with TRBJ2-7; 8 bases fit TRBD1. Trimming removed 6 bases from V and 3 bases from J; junction bases left unmatched: 7. The CDR3 contains 14 residues. The germline V gene encodes CDR1 LGHNA and CDR2 YSLEER. As DNA, the CDR3 is TGCGCCAGCAGTCCGGGACAGGAGTACTACGAGCAGTACTTC. Its protein is CASSPGQEYYEQYF.

The J gene is TRBJ2-1, the V gene TRBV6-2 or TRBV6-3; 8 bases are a match to TRBD2. Germline V lookup: CDR1 MNHEY, CDR2 SVGEGT. The junction had 4 bases not matched to a gene; V was cut back by 2 bases and J by 4 bases. The CDR3 contains 15 residues. The CDR3 region is CASSYASSGYNEQFF. The CDR3 DNA follows: TGTGCCAGCAGTTACGCCTCTAGCGGGTACAATGAGCAGTTCTTC.

Here the CDR3 reads CASSSGSLPNTEAFF. The CDR3 coding sequence is TGTGCCAGCAGTTCCGGGTCTTTACCGAACACTGAAGCTTTCTTT. The rearrangement uses TRBV6-2 or TRBV6-3 and TRBJ1-1; D gene ambiguous. The CDR3 totals 15 residues. Trimming took off 4 bases at V and 1 base at J, with 13 bases between the two ends. Germline values: CDR1 MNHEY, CDR2 SVGEGT.

The V gene is TRBV5-1, the J gene TRBJ2-6; the match to TRBD1 covers 9 bases. Germline V gene lookup returns CDR1 SGHRS and CDR2 YFSETQ. V was pared by 0 bases and J by 0 bases, with 4 bases of the junction left unmatched. The CDR3 covers 18 residues. The CDR3 DNA sequence: TGCGCCAGCAGCTTGGCCGGGACAGGGCCCTCTGGGGCCAACGTCCTGACTTTC. Its protein is CASSLAGTGPSGANVLTF.

The V gene is TRBV7-6, the J gene TRBJ2-6; D is unclear. The ends were cut back, 3 bases at V and 2 bases at J, with 5 bases in the middle. Germline CDR1 is SGHVS and CDR2 is FNYEAQ. CDR3 length equals 14 residues. The CDR3 DNA reads TGTGCCAGCAGCTTTCGGGCTGGGGCCAACGTCCTGACTTTC. Encoded protein: CASSFRAGANVLTF.

The genes are TRBV18 and TRBJ1-1; D gene uncertain. V was clipped by 3 bases and J by 2 bases, with 10 bases between them. The CDR3 is 14 residues long. CDR1 and CDR2 (germline): KGHSH, LQKENI. The CDR3 protein is CASSPGSLNTEAFF. The CDR3, as DNA: TGTGCCAGCTCACCGGGCAGCCTCAACACTGAAGCTTTCTTT. Full variable domain (rest looked up from reference TRBV18 and TRBJ1-1): NAGVMQNPRHLVRRRGQEARLRCSPMKGHSHVYWYRQLPEEGLKFMVYLQKENIIDESGMPKERFSAEFPKEGPSILRIQQVVRGDSAAYFCASSPGSLNTEAFFGQGTRLTVV.

The chain links TRBV7-9 to TRBJ2-7; the match to TRBD1 covers 10 bases. Germline loops: CDR1 SEHNR, CDR2 FQNEAQ (reference sequence). The V and J ends lost 5 bases and 4 bases, in that order; junction bases with no gene match: 8. The CDR3 has 15 amino acids. This CDR3 reads CASSQNPGQGYEQYF. The DNA for the CDR3 is TGTGCCAGCAGCCAAAATCCGGGACAGGGGTACGAGCAGTACTTC.

V gene TRBV18 combines with J gene TRBJ1-3, with 8 positions matching TRBD1. CDR3 size: 13 residues. With V trimmed by 4 bases and J by 6 bases, 2 bases remained unmatched. Germline loops: CDR1 KGHSH, CDR2 LQKENI. CDR3 nucleotides: TGTGCCAGCTCACTGGGACAGGAAAACACCATATATTTT. Translated: CASSLGQENTIYF.

This chain links TRBV5-4 with TRBJ2-1; 8 positions match TRBD2. Germline V gene data show CDR1 as SGHNT and CDR2 as YYREEE (reference sequence). The CDR3 is 15 residues long. Trimming cost V 4 bases and J 8 bases; bases outside gene matches: 11. The CDR3 region is CASSQGTSWADEQFF. The CDR3, as DNA: TGTGCCAGCAGCCAGGGGACTAGTTGGGCGGATGAGCAGTTCTTC.

This clone was seen more than once but under ten times. The chain recombines TRBV4-1 with TRBJ2-2; 13 positions agree with TRBD2. The CDR3 is 17 residues long. Per germline, CDR1 MGHRA and CDR2 YSYEKL. With V trimmed by 2 bases and J by 3 bases, 3 bases remained unmatched. The CDR3 DNA reads TGCGCCAGCAGCCAACAGGGACTAGCGGGACACACCGGGGAGCTGTTTTTT. Protein: CASSQQGLAGHTGELFF.

V is TRBV6-5 and J is TRBJ1-6; the match to TRBD1 covers 7 bases. V was pared by 0 bases and J by 9 bases, with 5 bases of the junction left unmatched. This CDR3 is 15 amino acids long. Germline loops: CDR1 MNHEY, CDR2 SVGAGI. Here the CDR3 DNA reads TGTGCCAGCAGTTACTCACGGGACAGTGGTTCACCCCTCCACTTT. It encodes CASSYSRDSGSPLHF.

The chain recombines TRBV6-5 with TRBJ2-1; D not certain. Trimming removed 6 bases from V and 0 bases from J, with 12 bases in between. Germline assignment: CDR1 MNHEY and CDR2 SVGAGI. This CDR3 contains 15 residues. The CDR3 sequence: CASRVKASSYNEQFF. CDR3 nucleotide sequence: TGTGCCAGCAGGGTTAAGGCTAGCTCCTACAATGAGCAGTTCTTC.

This clone was counted once. V and J are TRBV4-3 and TRBJ2-5; TRBD2 matches 11 bases. The CDR3 runs to 20 residues. V was clipped by 0 bases and J by 5 bases; unmatched bases: 17. From germline, CDR1 is LGHNA and CDR2 YSLEER. CDR3 bases: TGCGCCAGCAGCCAAGAAAGGCAAGGTTGGACTAGCGGGTCCAAGGAGACCCAGTACTTC. This sequence encodes CASSQERQGWTSGSKETQYF.

This chain uses TRBV7-2 with TRBJ2-2, with D maybe TRBD2 (5 bases). V lost 4 bases and J lost 3, with 6 bases in between. CDR1 is SGHTA, CDR2 FQGNSA, per germline. The CDR3 loop spans 13 amino acids. In DNA, the CDR3 is TGTGCCAGCAGCTGGGAGTACACCGGGGAGCTGTTTTTT. Its translation is CASSWEYTGELFF.

This rearrangement joins TRBV4-2 to TRBJ2-4, with a weak D call TRBD1 (6 bases). This CDR3 has 17 residues. V lost 2 bases and J 7 bases, leaving 21 bases between the germline ends. The V gene's germline CDR1 is LGHNA and CDR2 YNFKEQ. The CDR3 sequence: CASSQSQAPGEWNIQYF. Written as DNA, the CDR3 is TGTGCCAGCAGCCAATCCCAAGCGCCAGGGGAATGGAACATTCAGTACTTC.

This sequence joins TRBV28 and TRBJ2-3; D call uncertain. CDR3 length: 13 residues. CDR1 and CDR2 (germline): MDHEN, SYDVKM. Trimming shortened V by 4 bases and J by 2 bases, and 7 bases separated the two germline ends. As DNA, the CDR3 is TGTGCCAGCAGTTCGCACAACACAGATACGCAGTATTTT. Its protein product is CASSSHNTDTQYF.

The chain carries TRBV2 and TRBJ2-6; D not resolved. The V and J ends lost 4 bases and 0 bases respectively, with 7 bases between them. This CDR3 is built from 15 residues. The germline gives CDR1 SNHLY, CDR2 FYNNEI. The chain's CDR3 is CASSGGGSGANVLTF. CDR3 sequence (DNA): TGTGCCAGCAGTGGAGGTGGCTCTGGGGCCAACGTCCTGACTTTC.

The CDR3 loop reads CASSYVAGGSSDTQYF. The CDR3 region has the DNA TGTGCCAGCAGCTACGTAGCGGGAGGGAGTTCAGATACGCAGTATTTT. The rearrangement uses TRBV7-2 and TRBJ2-3, with 11 bases matching TRBD2. The CDR3 totals 16 residues. CDR1 is SGHTA, CDR2 FQGNSA, per germline. V shed 4 bases and J 4 bases; nucleotides not matched to a gene: 7.

The rearrangement joins TRBV7-6 to TRBJ2-1, with TRBD2 identical over 9 bases. From germline, CDR1 is SGHVS and CDR2 FNYEAQ. This CDR3 comprises 22 residues. V shed 2 bases and J 5 bases; nucleotides not matched to a gene: 25. The CDR3 region is CASSLLGVGLAGRVRTNNEQFF. CDR3 DNA sequence: TGTGCCAGCAGCTTACTGGGCGTGGGCCTAGCGGGACGTGTCCGAACCAACAATGAGCAGTTCTTC.

With regard to this clone: At one end the junction does not follow the germline gene, possibly because of a read error. The V gene is TRBV11-2, the J gene TRBJ2-1; D remains unclear. Germline CDR1 is SGHAT and CDR2 is FQNNGV. This CDR3 is 13 amino acids long. CDR3 DNA sequence: TGTGCCAGCAGCGTAGAGCTCAGGAATGAGCAGTTCTTC. Protein: CASSVELRNEQFF. Full variable domain (rest looked up from reference TRBV11-2 and TRBJ2-1): EAGVAQSPRYKIIEKRQSVAFWCNPISGHATLYWYQQILGQGPKLLIQFQNNGVVDDSQLPKDRFSAERLKGVDSTLKIQPAKLEDSAVYLCASSVELRNEQFFGPGTRLTVL.

The V gene is TRBV7-8, the J gene TRBJ1-2; TRBD1 matches at 8 bases. This CDR3 comprises 14 residues. The V gene's germline CDR1 is SGHVS and CDR2 FQNEAQ. V was clipped by 5 bases and J by 4 bases; unmatched bases: 6. CDR3 sequence: CASSEPGQVYGYTF. In nucleotides, the CDR3 is TGTGCCAGCAGCGAACCGGGACAGGTCTATGGCTACACCTTC. The variable domain in full, with the rest retrieved from reference TRBV7-8 and TRBJ1-2, is GAGVSQSPRYKVAKRGQDVALRCDPISGHVSLFWYQQALGQGPEFLTYFQNEAQLDKSGLPSDRFFAERPEGSVSTLKIQRTQQEDSAVYLCASSEPGQVYGYTFGSGTRLTVV.

CDR3 bases: TGTGCCAGCAGCCCCCGACCTCCACTAGCGCCGGGAGAGACCCAGTACTTC. Protein product: CASSPRPPLAPGETQYF. J is TRBJ2-5 and V is TRBV3-1 (or the pseudogene TRBV3-2); 7 nucleotides agree with TRBD2. The length of the CDR3 is 17 residues. The germline V gene has CDR1 LGHDT and CDR2 YNNKEL (reference sequence). The V segment lost 4 bases and the J segment 4 bases; nucleotides outside the gene matches: 15.